Listed below are T cell receptor beta chains from one sample, sequenced in a study of blood T cell repertoires in COVID-19. Assay: immunoSEQ multiplex PCR; the TCRdb copy retains only in-frame clones and omits some. This sample has more than 300,000 clones, with 86% found just once. Input material: PBMCs or T cells enriched from blood (not recorded which). The receptors shown here come from a woman under 30 who had recovered from COVID-19. CDR3s include the opening cysteine and the closing phenylalanine or tryptophan. D genes are given only for firm matches. Some rows mark clone size as missing; the rest say once, few, many or name a class of expanded clone.

TRBJ1-2 | TRBD1 | TRBV18 | NA | TGTGCCAGCTCACCGAGTCAGGGGGATCACTATGGCTACACCTTC | CASSPSQGDHYGYTF
TRBJ1-2 | TRBD1 | TRBV5-4 | NA | TGTGCCAGCAGCTTAGGACAGGGGCAGGACTATGGCTACACCTTC | CASSLGQGQDYGYTF
TRBJ2-3 | TRBD2 | TRBV4-1 | NA | TGCGCCAGCGCACCCGGACTAGCGGGAGGCACAGATACGCAGTATTTT | CASAPGLAGGTDTQYF
TRBJ2-1 | TRBD2 | TRBV27 | NA | TGTGCCAGCAAGATCCTTAGCGGGGGGCATTACAATGAGCAGTTCTTC | CASKILSGGHYNEQFF
TRBJ2-5 | NA | TRBV18 | once | TGTGCCAGCTCACTCGGGATCAGCCAGGAGACCCAGTACTTC | CASSLGISQETQYF
TRBJ1-1 | NA | TRBV29-1 | NA | TGCAGCGTTGAGCGACAGGTGAACACTGAAGCTTTCTTT | CSVERQVNTEAFF
TRBJ2-7 | NA | TRBV11-2 | NA | TGTGCCAGCAGCCCCTGGCCGGGAACCTACGAGCAGTACTTC | CASSPWPGTYEQYF
TRBJ1-2 | NA | TRBV5-4 | few | TGTGCCAGCAGCGGAAGGACAGACGAGTACACCTTC | CASSGRTDEYTF
TRBJ1-1 | NA | TRBV27 | NA | TGTGCCAGCAGCCAGGGATCCGAAGCTTTCTTT | CASSQGSEAFF
TRBJ2-5 | TRBD1 | TRBV7-2 | NA | TGTGCCAGCAGCCCGACAGGGGAAGAGACCCAGTACTTC | CASSPTGEETQYF
TRBJ1-4 | NA | TRBV9 | NA | TGTGCCAGCAGCGCCGGGCCGGGGAGTAATGAAAAACTGTTTTTT | CASSAGPGSNEKLFF